Following are 5 T cell receptor beta chains from one sample sequenced in a study of spatial heterogeneity in lung cancer. Via MiXCR, TCRdb re-called the 5' RACE reads, giving one row per CDR3 protein. The table shows around 87,000 distinct CDR3 sequences, with approximately 12% occurring only once. Indicated time point: sample taken at primary tumor resection. This specimen consisted of PBMCs, obtained at surgery. These receptors came from a male donor with early-stage non-small cell lung cancer.

This chain uses TRBV6-2 or TRBV6-3 with TRBJ2-6; 8 bases are shared with TRBD1. This CDR3 spans 17 amino acids. CDR1 is MNHEY and CDR2 is SVGEGT in the germline V gene. The V gene end was trimmed by 2 bases and the J gene end by 1 base; junction bases not matched to a gene: 4. The CDR3 reads CASSYRQGASGANVLTF. CDR3 coding DNA: TGTGCCAGCAGTTACCGTCAGGGGGCTTCTGGGGCCAACGTCCTGACTTTC.

The chain couples TRBV29-1 to TRBJ2-5, with D unresolved. V lost 4 bases and J lost 4, with 4 bases in between. The CDR3 contains 10 residues. The germline V gene has CDR1 SQVTM and CDR2 ANQGSEA. In DNA, the CDR3 is TGCAGCGTTGTGAGAGAGACCCAGTACTTC. It translates to CSVVRETQYF.

This clonotype was observed a handful of times. The J gene is TRBJ2-5, the V gene TRBV10-3; D remains unclear. The CDR3 is 12 amino acids. Trimming pared 3 bases from V and 5 bases from J, leaving 7 bases between. Germline V gene lookup returns CDR1 ENHRY and CDR2 SYGVKD. The CDR3 DNA follows: TGTGCCATCAGTGACCTCCAGGAGACCCAGTACTTC. The encoded protein is CAISDLQETQYF.

The chain joins TRBV5-1 to TRBJ2-7; D is perhaps TRBD1 (6 bases). The CDR3 is 13 residues long. Per germline, CDR1 SGHRS and CDR2 YFSETQ. Trimming cost V 0 bases and J 5 bases, with 9 bases left between them. The CDR3, as DNA: TGCGCCAGCAGCTTGGGGGGGCGCAACGAGCAGTACTTC. Translating gives CASSLGGRNEQYF.

The chain carries TRBV7-2 and TRBJ1-2, with a weak D call TRBD1 (6 bases). V shed 4 bases and J shed 8 bases, with 17 bases lying between them. The CDR3 is 14 residues long. Germline V gene lookup returns CDR1 SGHTA and CDR2 FQGNSA. The CDR3 bases are TGTGCCAGCAGCTCAGAGGGGGGTTCGGGAGGCTACACCTTC. Encoded protein: CASSSEGGSGGYTF.